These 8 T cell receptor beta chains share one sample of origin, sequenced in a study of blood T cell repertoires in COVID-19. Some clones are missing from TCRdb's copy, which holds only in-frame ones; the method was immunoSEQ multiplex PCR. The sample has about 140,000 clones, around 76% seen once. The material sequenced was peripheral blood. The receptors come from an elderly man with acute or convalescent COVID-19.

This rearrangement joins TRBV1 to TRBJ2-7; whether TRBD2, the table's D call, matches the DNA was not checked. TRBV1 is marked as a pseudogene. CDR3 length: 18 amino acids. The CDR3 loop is CTSSLGLAGVPSSYEQYF. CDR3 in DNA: TGCACCAGCAGCCTCGGACTAGCGGGGGTCCCCTCCTCCTACGAGCAGTACTTC.

For the CDR3, the DNA is TGTGCCAGCAGTACTAACCCAATCAATTCACCCCTCCACTTT. Translation gives CASSTNPINSPLHF. The V and J genes are TRBV6-5 and TRBJ1-6; D ambiguous. The CDR3 covers 14 residues. Deletions cut 5 bases from V and 7 bases from J, with 12 bases between. Germline V CDR1 and CDR2: MNHEY, SVGAGI.

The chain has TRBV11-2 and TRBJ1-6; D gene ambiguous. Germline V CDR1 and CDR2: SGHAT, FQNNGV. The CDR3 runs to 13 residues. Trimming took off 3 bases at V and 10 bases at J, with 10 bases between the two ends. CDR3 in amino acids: CASSFDEGSPLHF. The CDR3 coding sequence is TGTGCCAGCAGCTTTGACGAGGGATCACCCCTCCACTTT.

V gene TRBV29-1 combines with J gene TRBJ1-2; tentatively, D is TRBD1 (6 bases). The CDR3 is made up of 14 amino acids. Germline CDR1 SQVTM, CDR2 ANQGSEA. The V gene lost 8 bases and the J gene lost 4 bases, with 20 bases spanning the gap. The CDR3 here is CSTVGGAFGYGYTF. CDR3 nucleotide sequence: TGCAGCACCGTCGGGGGGGCCTTCGGCTATGGCTACACCTTC.

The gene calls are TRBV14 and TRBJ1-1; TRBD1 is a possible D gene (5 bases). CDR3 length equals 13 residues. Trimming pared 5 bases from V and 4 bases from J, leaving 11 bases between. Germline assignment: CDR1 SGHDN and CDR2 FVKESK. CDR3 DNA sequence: TGTGCCAGCAGCGTCCAGGGTGGCACTGAAGCTTTCTTT. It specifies CASSVQGGTEAFF.

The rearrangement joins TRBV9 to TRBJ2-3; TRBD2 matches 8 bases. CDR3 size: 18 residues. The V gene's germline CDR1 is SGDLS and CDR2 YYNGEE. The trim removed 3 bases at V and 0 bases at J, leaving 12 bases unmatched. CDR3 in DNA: TGTGCCAGCAGCGCGCTTTTTACTAGCGGCGCTAGCACAGATACGCAGTATTTT. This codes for CASSALFTSGASTDTQYF.

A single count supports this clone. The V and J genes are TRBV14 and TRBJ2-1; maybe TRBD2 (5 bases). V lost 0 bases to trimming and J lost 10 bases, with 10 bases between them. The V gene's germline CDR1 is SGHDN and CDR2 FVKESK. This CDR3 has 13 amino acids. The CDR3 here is CASSQDLRGEQFF. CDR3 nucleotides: TGTGCCAGCAGCCAAGATCTACGAGGGGAGCAGTTCTTC.

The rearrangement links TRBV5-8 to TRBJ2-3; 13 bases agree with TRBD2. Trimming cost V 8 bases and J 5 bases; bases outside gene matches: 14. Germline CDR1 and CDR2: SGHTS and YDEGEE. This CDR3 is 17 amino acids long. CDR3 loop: CASGLAGAQLRGDTQYF. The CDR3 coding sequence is TGTGCCAGTGGACTAGCGGGGGCCCAATTACGCGGAGATACGCAGTATTTT.